A selection of T cell receptor beta chains follows, all from one sample in a study of T cells after yellow fever vaccination. TCRdb itself ran the 5' RACE reads through MiXCR, one entry per CDR3 protein. The sample has about 370,000 distinct CDR3 sequences, under 14% seen once; the top ten hold less than 20%. Specimen: PBMCs, collected on the day of the first yellow fever vaccination. The receptors come from a man aged 18 to 29 who received the YFV17D yellow fever vaccine. Each CDR3 is given without its conserved first and last residue. Each record gives: J gene, clone size, V gene, CDR3 protein. For some rows the clone size is stated as once, few or many, or as a class when expanded; others skip it.

TRBJ1-6 few TRBV5-5 ASSLVVDSPLH
TRBJ2-2 . TRBV7-2 ASSPPRGSRTGELF
TRBJ1-5 . TRBV19 ASSTGTGSQPQH
TRBJ1-6 . TRBV10-3 ANQGQGNSPLH
TRBJ2-1 . TRBV20-1 SARWLADSSYNEQF
TRBJ1-2 . TRBV12-3/TRBV12-4 ASSFNQPSYGYT
TRBJ2-1 few TRBV5-1 ASSLGPWGGADEQF
TRBJ2-2 few TRBV4-1 ASSRTSGGLNTGELF
TRBJ1-1 few TRBV7-2 ASSLLRREEAF
TRBJ2-3 few TRBV5-1 ASSYGPISTDTQY
TRBJ2-1 . TRBV20-1 SPRGGGSSYNEQF
TRBJ2-2 . TRBV20-1 SARTTYTPRELF
TRBJ2-1 . TRBV28 ASSLIRSASSYNEQF
TRBJ2-1 . TRBV6-2/TRBV6-3 ASSYSRLGEQF
TRBJ2-3 . TRBV5-5 ASSRGTGTASTDTQY
TRBJ2-1 few TRBV6-2/TRBV6-3 ASRKQERYSYNEQF
TRBJ2-2 . TRBV5-4 ASSLLAAGAANTGELF
TRBJ2-7 . TRBV5-6 ASSWDIGKMIYEQY
TRBJ2-1 few TRBV29-1 SAQLAGGRDEQF
TRBJ1-1 . TRBV12-3/TRBV12-4 ASSLRQQNTEAF
TRBJ2-7 few TRBV20-1 SAAGTYTYEQY
TRBJ2-3 . TRBV20-1 SATGLATDTQY
TRBJ2-3 few TRBV6-2/TRBV6-3 ASSRRQGDSTDTQY
TRBJ1-1 few TRBV27 ASSPLTGYTEAF
TRBJ1-2 . TRBV9 ASSVDALGRANYGYT
TRBJ2-6 few TRBV18 ASSPNQDGRGANVLT
TRBJ1-5 . TRBV19 ASSTGGYSNQPQH
TRBJ2-5 few TRBV10-3 AISVSGGGETQY
TRBJ1-5 few TRBV2 ASRKGQGIGQPQH
TRBJ1-1 . TRBV7-2 ASSLAGEGAGVGTEAF
TRBJ1-2 . TRBV29-1 SVVGGAITNYGYT
TRBJ1-2 few TRBV5-1 ASSATVTLNYGYT
TRBJ2-7 . TRBV12-3/TRBV12-4 ARSYWTPYEQY
TRBJ2-7 . TRBV7-2 ASRMGTRSYEQY
TRBJ2-5 . TRBV10-3 AISLAGRETQY
TRBJ2-1 few TRBV29-1 SVERGRVNEQF
TRBJ1-1 . TRBV20-1 SARGRQNTEAF
TRBJ2-2 many TRBV14 ASSQGSSWNTGELF
TRBJ2-7 many TRBV20-1 SATDRGGDSYEQY
TRBJ2-2 . TRBV10-3 AISGAYSPRELF
TRBJ2-3 . TRBV20-1 SAPKTDTQY
TRBJ2-2 many TRBV2 ASSISGDSPGELF
TRBJ2-3 . TRBV12-3/TRBV12-4 ASSLARSTDTQY
TRBJ1-2 few TRBV7-2 ASSAGTLYGYT
TRBJ2-2 . TRBV27 ASSLGGGSNANTGELF
TRBJ2-6 . TRBV10-3 AITPGQGAGANVLT
TRBJ2-1 many TRBV4-1 ASSQDHAAPTFF